The 11 T cell receptor beta chains in this list originate from one sample, sequenced in a study of CD8 T cells in Susac syndrome. The RNA, about 0.45 to 1 ug, was put through reverse transcription using random hexamers. From the immunoSEQ multiplex PCR reads, TCRdb called clonotypes with MiXCR, one entry per CDR3 protein. This table has 400,000 or so distinct CDR3 sequences, approximately 85% appearing once. Sequenced material: CD8+ T cells from PBMCs. These receptors all stem from a human donor with multiple sclerosis.

The chain links TRBV7-9 to TRBJ1-2; no firm D call. Germline lookup yields CDR1 SEHNR and CDR2 FQNEAQ (reference sequence). Trimming took off 1 base at V and 8 bases at J, with 20 bases between the two ends. The CDR3 sequence is 16 residues long. The CDR3 loop reads CASSLGREQDSQGYTF. DNA for the CDR3: TGTGCCAGCAGCTTAGGGCGGGAGCAGGACTCCCAAGGCTACACCTTC.

The V call is TRBV19, the J call TRBJ1-1; 9 bases match TRBD1. CDR3 length equals 17 residues. V was pared by 5 bases and J by 0 bases, with 10 bases of the junction left unmatched. CDR1 and CDR2 from the germline V gene are LNHDA and SQIVND (reference sequence). The CDR3 loop reads CASSPFDRGAMNTEAFF. For the CDR3, the DNA is TGTGCCAGTAGTCCCTTCGACAGGGGGGCGATGAACACTGAAGCTTTCTTT.

DNA of the CDR3: TGCAGCGTTGAATTTGCGGGACTGAGCACAGATACGCAGTATTTT. Amino acid sequence: CSVEFAGLSTDTQYF. This chain joins TRBV29-1 and TRBJ2-3, with TRBD2 as a possible D gene (6 bases). Between the trimmed V and J ends, which lost 2 bases and 0 bases, there was a span of 12 bases. The germline V gene encodes CDR1 SQVTM and CDR2 ANQGSEA. This CDR3 has 15 amino acids.

This clonotype appeared a few times. V gene TRBV6-1 combines with J gene TRBJ1-2, with D maybe TRBD1 (5 bases). Germline lookup yields CDR1 MNHNS and CDR2 SASEGT. The length of the CDR3 is 13 residues. V was pared by 8 bases and J by 4 bases, with 14 bases between. CDR3 nucleotide sequence: TGTGCCAGCGGGTGGGGGGGAGTCTATGGCTACACCTTC. Its translation: CASGWGGVYGYTF.

This clonotype was observed a handful of times. The chain has TRBV19 and TRBJ1-1; D may be TRBD1 (6 bases). Trimming removed 3 bases from V and 0 bases from J, with 11 bases in between. In germline, CDR1 is LNHDA, CDR2 SQIVND (reference sequence). The CDR3 is 15 amino acids. The DNA of the CDR3 is TGTGCCAGTAGTATTGGGGGGCAGATGAACACTGAAGCTTTCTTT. This gives the protein CASSIGGQMNTEAFF.

The gene calls are TRBV28 and TRBJ1-2; possible D gene TRBD1, 5 bases. Germline V gene lookup returns CDR1 MDHEN and CDR2 SYDVKM. The CDR3 sequence is 14 residues long. V shed 8 bases and J shed 8 bases, with 21 bases lying between them. CDR3 sequence reads: CASLGAGSEKGYTF. In DNA, the CDR3 is TGTGCCAGCCTAGGGGCAGGATCGGAAAAGGGCTACACCTTC.

The chain joins TRBV7-9 to TRBJ1-1; possibly TRBD1 for D (5 bases). The CDR3 extends over 12 amino acids. V was cut by 3 bases and J by 7 bases, with 9 bases left in between. Per germline, CDR1 SEHNR and CDR2 FQNEAQ (reference sequence). The CDR3 loop is CASSLATVEAFF. Here the CDR3 DNA reads TGTGCCAGCAGCTTGGCGACAGTTGAAGCTTTCTTT.

The V gene is TRBV27, the J gene TRBJ2-1; 7 nucleotides line up with TRBD2. With 3 bases clipped from V and 8 bases from J, the junction kept 4 bases outside the gene matches. CDR1 MNHEY and CDR2 SMNVEV come from the germline V gene (reference sequence). CDR3 length: 13 amino acids. CDR3 protein: CASSFTGRHEQFF. For the CDR3, the DNA is TGTGCCAGCAGTTTTACCGGGAGGCATGAGCAGTTCTTC.

The J gene is TRBJ2-7, the V gene TRBV19, with a possible D match to TRBD2 (5 bases). Germline V CDR1 and CDR2: LNHDA, SQIVND (reference sequence). There are 15 residues in the CDR3. The germline V and J ends were trimmed by 3 bases and 3 bases, with 15 bases remaining between them. The CDR3 protein is CASSIDRTGNYEQYF. The CDR3, as DNA: TGTGCCAGTAGTATCGACCGTACGGGGAACTACGAGCAGTACTTC. Complete variable domain (other parts from reference TRBV19 and TRBJ2-7): DGGITQSPKYLFRKEGQNVTLSCEQNLNHDAMYWYRQDPGQGLRLIYYSQIVNDFQKGDIAEGYSVSREKKESFPLTVTSAQKNPTAFYLCASSIDRTGNYEQYFGPGTRLTVT.

This clonotype was seen once. This sequence joins TRBV27 and TRBJ2-1; weak D call: TRBD1 (6 bases). CDR1 is MNHEY, CDR2 SMNVEV, per germline (reference sequence). V gave up 5 bases and J gave up 7 bases, with 9 bases separating them. The CDR3 sequence is 12 residues long. Here the CDR3 reads CASSETGNEQFF. The CDR3 coding sequence is TGTGCCAGCAGTGAGACAGGAAATGAGCAGTTCTTC.

J is TRBJ2-1 and V is TRBV6-1, with D maybe TRBD2 (6 bases). This CDR3 contains 16 residues. The germline CDR1 and CDR2 sequences are MNHNS and SASEGT. With 2 bases removed from V and 2 bases from J, the gap between germline ends came to 13 bases. The CDR3 bases are TGTGCCAGCAGTGAAACGTTGGGGGGAACCTACAATGAGCAGTTCTTC. Translated: CASSETLGGTYNEQFF.